This is a list of T cell receptor beta chains from one sample in a study of shared clonotypes between healthy human individuals. Here immunoSEQ multiplex PCR was the method, and the copy in TCRdb shows in-frame clones only, minus some. Of roughly 1,000,000 clones in the sample, 75% to 80% are singletons; the top ten hold about 0.52%. The material sequenced was memory CD4+ T cells from PBMCs. The receptors come from a man younger than 35 in good health. Some clones in this sample may be carry-over from other donors' samples. Each CDR3 is given with its conserved first and last residue. The order of the fields is J gene, clone size, V gene, D gene, CDR3 protein, CDR3 DNA. The D gene is left open where the match is weak. Some rows have no size entry. The others give once, few or many, or a class for an expanded clone.

j_gene: TRBJ2-5; abundance: .; v_gene: TRBV6-5; d_gene: .; CDR3aa: CASSSGGAETQYF; CDR3nt: TGTGCCAGCAGTTCCGGCGGCGCAGAGACCCAGTACTTC
j_gene: TRBJ1-1; abundance: .; v_gene: TRBV28; d_gene: .; CDR3aa: CASSRGWGAPPNTEAFF; CDR3nt: TGTGCCAGCAGTCGGGGTTGGGGGGCACCCCCGAACACTGAAGCTTTCTTT
j_gene: TRBJ1-5; abundance: .; v_gene: TRBV6-5; d_gene: .; CDR3aa: CASSGLGRNQPQHF; CDR3nt: TGTGCCAGCAGCGGACTGGGGCGCAATCAGCCCCAGCATTTT
j_gene: TRBJ2-7; abundance: .; v_gene: TRBV28; d_gene: .; CDR3aa: CASSSFDRIRSYEQYF; CDR3nt: TGTGCCAGCAGTTCCTTCGACAGGATACGCTCCTACGAGCAGTACTTC
j_gene: TRBJ2-7; abundance: .; v_gene: TRBV7-9; d_gene: TRBD1; CDR3aa: CASSPLGGQGSLEQYF; CDR3nt: TGTGCCAGCAGCCCTCTCGGGGGACAGGGGTCCCTCGAGCAGTACTTC
j_gene: TRBJ2-3; abundance: once; v_gene: TRBV5-1; d_gene: .; CDR3aa: CASSFGTDTDTQYF; CDR3nt: TGCGCCAGCAGCTTCGGAACGGACACAGATACGCAGTATTTT
j_gene: TRBJ1-1; abundance: .; v_gene: TRBV28; d_gene: .; CDR3aa: CASSQDSPTRRTEAFF; CDR3nt: TGTGCCAGCAGCCAGGACAGTCCAACTAGGCGCACTGAAGCTTTCTTT
j_gene: TRBJ2-7; abundance: .; v_gene: TRBV5-1; d_gene: TRBD1; CDR3aa: CASSWDRGQGPMDYEQYF; CDR3nt: TGCGCCAGCAGCTGGGACAGGGGGCAGGGCCCCATGGACTACGAGCAGTACTTC
j_gene: TRBJ2-1; abundance: once; v_gene: TRBV27; d_gene: TRBD2; CDR3aa: CASSLSGLAGGLNEQFF; CDR3nt: TGTGCCAGCAGTTTATCCGGACTAGCGGGAGGGCTAAATGAGCAGTTCTTC
j_gene: TRBJ1-1; abundance: .; v_gene: TRBV15; d_gene: .; CDR3aa: CATSSRGETEAFF; CDR3nt: TGTGCCACCAGCTCCAGGGGAGAGACTGAAGCTTTCTTT
j_gene: TRBJ1-1; abundance: .; v_gene: TRBV5-4; d_gene: .; CDR3aa: CASSLSVSWTEAFF; CDR3nt: TGTGCCAGCAGCTTAAGCGTCAGTTGGACTGAAGCTTTCTTT
j_gene: TRBJ2-1; abundance: .; v_gene: TRBV29-1; d_gene: .; CDR3aa: CSARTRDEQFF; CDR3nt: TGCAGCGCCCGGACCCGCGATGAGCAGTTCTTC
j_gene: TRBJ1-5; abundance: few; v_gene: TRBV18; d_gene: .; CDR3aa: CATSPPDQPQHF; CDR3nt: TGTGCCACCTCGCCGCCCGATCAGCCCCAGCATTTT
j_gene: TRBJ2-7; abundance: many; v_gene: TRBV28; d_gene: .; CDR3aa: CASSLWGVGDKGPHEQYF; CDR3nt: TGTGCCAGCAGTTTATGGGGCGTTGGGGACAAGGGGCCCCACGAGCAGTACTTC
j_gene: TRBJ1-5; abundance: .; v_gene: TRBV28; d_gene: .; CDR3aa: CASSLERGQPQHF; CDR3nt: TGTGCCAGCAGTTTAGAAAGGGGTCAGCCCCAGCATTTT
j_gene: TRBJ1-2; abundance: few; v_gene: TRBV6-6; d_gene: .; CDR3aa: CASSSRDTTGGYTF; CDR3nt: TGTGCCAGCAGTTCACGGGACACAACGGGGGGCTACACCTTC
j_gene: TRBJ2-2; abundance: .; v_gene: TRBV5-1; d_gene: TRBD2; CDR3aa: CASSGLAGAPGELFF; CDR3nt: TGCGCCAGCAGCGGTCTAGCGGGAGCCCCCGGGGAGCTGTTTTTT
j_gene: TRBJ2-7; abundance: .; v_gene: TRBV7-9; d_gene: TRBD2; CDR3aa: CASSLGSLAGREQYF; CDR3nt: TGTGCCAGCAGCTTAGGGTCTCTAGCGGGTAGGGAGCAGTACTTC
j_gene: TRBJ2-1; abundance: .; v_gene: TRBV6-6; d_gene: .; CDR3aa: CASSPSGNEQFF; CDR3nt: TGTGCCAGCAGTCCCTCGGGGAATGAGCAGTTCTTC
j_gene: TRBJ2-3; abundance: .; v_gene: TRBV20-1; d_gene: TRBD2; CDR3aa: CSAEREDTQYF; CDR3nt: TGCAGTGCCGAGCGGGAGGATACGCAGTATTTT
j_gene: TRBJ2-3; abundance: .; v_gene: TRBV5-1; d_gene: TRBD2; CDR3aa: CASSFAGGPSDTQYF; CDR3nt: TGCGCCAGCAGCTTTGCGGGAGGGCCCTCGGATACGCAGTATTTT
j_gene: TRBJ1-1; abundance: .; v_gene: TRBV5-1; d_gene: .; CDR3aa: CASSLGELNTEAFF; CDR3nt: TGCGCCAGCAGCTTAGGGGAGCTGAACACTGAAGCTTTCTTT
j_gene: TRBJ2-7; abundance: .; v_gene: TRBV5-4; d_gene: .; CDR3aa: CASSLGRDWVYEQYF; CDR3nt: TGTGCCAGCAGCTTAGGGCGGGATTGGGTCTACGAGCAGTACTTC
j_gene: TRBJ2-1; abundance: .; v_gene: TRBV12-5; d_gene: .; CDR3aa: CASGFGSSYNEQFF; CDR3nt: TGTGCTAGTGGTTTTGGGAGCTCCTACAATGAGCAGTTCTTC
j_gene: TRBJ2-1; abundance: .; v_gene: TRBV14; d_gene: TRBD2; CDR3aa: CASSQEQGTSGRAHEQFF; CDR3nt: TGTGCCAGCAGCCAAGAGCAGGGGACTAGCGGGAGGGCCCATGAGCAGTTCTTC
j_gene: TRBJ1-1; abundance: .; v_gene: TRBV10-3; d_gene: .; CDR3aa: CAISESLGRLAFF; CDR3nt: TGTGCCATCAGTGAGTCGTTGGGGCGCTTGGCTTTCTTT
j_gene: TRBJ1-2; abundance: .; v_gene: TRBV19; d_gene: TRBD1; CDR3aa: CASSMTGMRPRGYTF; CDR3nt: TGTGCCAGTAGTATGACAGGGATGCGGCCGCGAGGCTACACCTTC